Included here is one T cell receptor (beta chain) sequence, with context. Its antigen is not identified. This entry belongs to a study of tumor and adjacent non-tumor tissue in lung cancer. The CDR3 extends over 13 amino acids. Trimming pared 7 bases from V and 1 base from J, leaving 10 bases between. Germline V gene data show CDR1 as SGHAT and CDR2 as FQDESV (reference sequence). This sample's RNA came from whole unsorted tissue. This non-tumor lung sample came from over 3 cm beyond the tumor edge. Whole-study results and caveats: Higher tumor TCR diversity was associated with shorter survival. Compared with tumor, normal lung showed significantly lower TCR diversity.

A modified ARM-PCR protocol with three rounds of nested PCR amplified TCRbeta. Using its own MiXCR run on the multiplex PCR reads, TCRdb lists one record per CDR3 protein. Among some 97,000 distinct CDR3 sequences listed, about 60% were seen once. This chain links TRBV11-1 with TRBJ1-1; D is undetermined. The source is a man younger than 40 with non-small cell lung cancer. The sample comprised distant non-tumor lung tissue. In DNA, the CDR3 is TGTGCCAGCATCGGAGACTGGAACACTGAAGCTTTCTTT. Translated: CASIGDWNTEAFF.